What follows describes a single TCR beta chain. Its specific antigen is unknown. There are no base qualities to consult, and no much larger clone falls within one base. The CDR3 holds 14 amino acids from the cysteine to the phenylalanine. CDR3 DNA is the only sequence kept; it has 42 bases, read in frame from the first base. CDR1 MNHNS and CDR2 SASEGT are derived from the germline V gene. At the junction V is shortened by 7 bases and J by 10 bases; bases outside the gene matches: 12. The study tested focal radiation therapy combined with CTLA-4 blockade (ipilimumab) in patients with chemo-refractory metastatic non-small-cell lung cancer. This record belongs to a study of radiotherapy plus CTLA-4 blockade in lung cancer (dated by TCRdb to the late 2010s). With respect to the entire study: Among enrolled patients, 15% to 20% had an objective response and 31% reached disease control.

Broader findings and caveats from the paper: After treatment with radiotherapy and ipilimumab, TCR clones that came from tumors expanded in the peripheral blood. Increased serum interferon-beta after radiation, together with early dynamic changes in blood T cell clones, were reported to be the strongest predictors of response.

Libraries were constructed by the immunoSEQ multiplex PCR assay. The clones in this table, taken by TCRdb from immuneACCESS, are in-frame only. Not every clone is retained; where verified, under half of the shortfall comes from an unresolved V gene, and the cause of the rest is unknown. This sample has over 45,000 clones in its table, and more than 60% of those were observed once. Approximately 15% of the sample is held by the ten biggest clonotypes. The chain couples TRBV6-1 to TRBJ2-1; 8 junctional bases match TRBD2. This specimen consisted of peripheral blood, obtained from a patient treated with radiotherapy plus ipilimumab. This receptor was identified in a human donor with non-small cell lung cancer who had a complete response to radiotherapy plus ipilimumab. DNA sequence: TGTGCCAGCAAGGGTAGCGGGGTTCAGACCGAGCAGTTCTTC. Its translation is CASKGSGVQTEQFF.